These 15 T cell receptor beta chains came from one sample sequenced in a study of OX40 agonist ivuxolimab in advanced cancers. Data came from immunoSEQ multiplex PCR; TCRdb stores just in-frame clones and leaves some out. The sample includes 80,000 or so clones, just under 90% of them seen just once. The material was CD4+ or CD8+ T cells sorted from blood, obtained in a trial of the OX40 agonist ivuxolimab. Receptor source: an adult with an advanced solid tumor such as melanoma, head and neck, liver or kidney cancer.

This clone has only a few counts. The CDR3 nucleotides are TGCAGCGTTCGTATCACAGGGGTGTGGACTGAAGCTTTCTTT. It translates to CSVRITGVWTEAFF. J is TRBJ1-1 and V is TRBV29-1; 7 positions match TRBD1. J was trimmed by 5 bases and V by 5 bases; bases with no gene match: 11. The length of the CDR3 is 14 residues. Germline CDR1 SQVTM, CDR2 ANQGSEA.

DNA of the CDR3: TGTGCCAGCAGTGATGGTTTAGAGACCCAGTACTTC. It codes for CASSDGLETQYF. The V gene is TRBV6-1, the J gene TRBJ2-5; D not resolved. The germline V gene encodes CDR1 MNHNS and CDR2 SASEGT. The CDR3 covers 12 residues. Trimming removed 3 bases from V and 4 bases from J, with 6 bases in between.

V is TRBV5-4 and J is TRBJ2-3; D is perhaps TRBD1 (6 bases). The CDR3 consists of 16 residues. Trimming removed 0 bases at V and 4 bases at J, with 15 bases between. Germline assignment: CDR1 SGHNT and CDR2 YYREEE (reference sequence). CDR3 amino acids: CASSLAETGVSDTQYF. The CDR3 region has the DNA TGTGCCAGCAGCTTGGCCGAGACAGGTGTGTCAGATACGCAGTATTTT.

The chain combines TRBV5-1 with TRBJ2-2; TRBD1 aligns across 9 bases. V trimming: 4 bases; J trimming: 5 bases; junction bases outside the gene matches: 3. Germline CDR1 SGHRS, CDR2 YFSETQ. The CDR3 is 14 amino acids. The CDR3 DNA is TGCGCCAGCAGCCGGGACAGGGAAACCGGGGAGCTGTTTTTT. It specifies CASSRDRETGELFF.

The chain uses TRBV27 and TRBJ1-1; D ambiguous. The CDR3 is made up of 13 amino acids. The germline V and J ends were trimmed by 5 bases and 0 bases, with 7 bases remaining between them. CDR1 and CDR2 from the germline V gene are MNHEY and SMNVEV (reference sequence). The CDR3: CASSRGLNTEAFF. In DNA, the CDR3 is TGTGCCAGCAGTCGGGGATTGAACACTGAAGCTTTCTTT.

The rearrangement uses TRBV2 and TRBJ2-1, with D possibly TRBD2 on 6 matching bases. CDR1 and CDR2 from the germline V gene are SNHLY and FYNNEI. The CDR3 has 15 amino acids. Deletions cut 6 bases from V and 0 bases from J, with 12 bases between. The DNA of the CDR3 is TGTGCCAGCAGGGCACGGGGGAACTCCTACAATGAGCAGTTCTTC. Translation gives CASRARGNSYNEQFF.

This rearrangement joins TRBV6-6 to TRBJ1-5, with D perhaps matching TRBD1 (5 bases). The CDR3 loop spans 15 amino acids. The germline V and J ends were trimmed by 0 bases and 6 bases, with 12 bases remaining between them. The germline CDR1 and CDR2 sequences are MNHNY and SVGAGI (reference sequence). The DNA of the CDR3 is TGTGCCAGCAGTTACTCGATAGGGGACGGTCAGCCCCAGCATTTT. The encoded protein is CASSYSIGDGQPQHF.

This chain joins TRBV19 and TRBJ1-5; 8 bases are shared with TRBD1. The CDR3 runs to 16 residues. Unmatched junction bases numbered 10, after V lost 9 bases and J lost 0 bases. CDR1 and CDR2 (germline): LNHDA, SQIVND (reference sequence). CDR3 in amino acids: CASKTGEGYSNQPQHF. Here the CDR3 DNA reads TGTGCCAGCAAGACAGGGGAAGGTTATAGCAATCAGCCCCAGCATTTT.

V usage is TRBV29-1 and J usage is TRBJ2-6, with no clear D. V shed 5 bases and J shed 0 bases, with 17 bases lying between them. Germline CDR1 reads SQVTM; CDR2 reads ANQGSEA. This CDR3 comprises 17 residues. The CDR3 coding sequence is TGCAGCGTTCAATATGTCCATCCGAGCTCTGGGGCCAACGTCCTGACTTTC. Its translation: CSVQYVHPSSGANVLTF.

The CDR3, as DNA: TGCGCCAGCAGCTTAACAGGGGGAAAGAACACTGAAGCTTTCTTT. Translating it yields CASSLTGGKNTEAFF. The genes are TRBV5-1 and TRBJ1-1; TRBD1 matches at 8 bases. Germline V gene sequence: CDR1 SGHRS, CDR2 YFSETQ. The trim removed 2 bases at V and 1 base at J, leaving 4 bases unmatched. The CDR3 is 15 residues long.

This clone was seen just once. The J gene is TRBJ2-1, the V gene TRBV30; the D gene is possibly TRBD1 (5 bases). Germline CDR1 reads GTSNPN; CDR2 reads SVGIG (reference sequence). Deletions cut 3 bases from V and 5 bases from J, with 14 bases between. This CDR3 contains 14 residues. CDR3 amino acids: CAWRGLGRDNEQFF. CDR3 nucleotide sequence: TGTGCCTGGAGGGGGTTGGGCAGGGACAATGAGCAGTTCTTC.

The chain has TRBV5-1 and TRBJ1-3; weak D call: TRBD1 (6 bases). The V end was cut by 6 bases, the J end by 1 base, with 14 bases between. Germline CDR1 SGHRS, CDR2 YFSETQ. This CDR3 is 15 amino acids long. The CDR3 sequence: CASTMTGSSGNTIYF. Written as DNA, the CDR3 is TGCGCCAGCACCATGACAGGTTCTTCTGGAAACACCATATATTTT.

V is TRBV30 and J is TRBJ1-4; D call uncertain. The CDR3 covers 15 residues. Deletions cut 0 bases from V and 8 bases from J, with 16 bases between. The germline V gene has CDR1 GTSNPN and CDR2 SVGIG (reference sequence). The CDR3 nucleotides read TGTGCCTGGAGTGTAGGTCCCGCCCGAGGGGAAAAACTGTTTTTT. It is translated as CAWSVGPARGEKLFF.

This clone was picked up one time. This sequence joins TRBV5-6 and TRBJ1-1, with D uncertain. CDR3 length: 12 amino acids. Germline CDR1 SGHDT, CDR2 YYEEEE. V shed 1 base and J shed 11 bases, with 12 bases lying between them. CDR3 residues: CASSLRAVDAFF. The CDR3 DNA is TGTGCCAGCAGCTTGAGGGCAGTAGACGCTTTCTTT.

This rearrangement joins TRBV28 to TRBJ2-3; 10 nucleotides line up with TRBD2. The V gene's germline CDR1 is MDHEN and CDR2 SYDVKM. The CDR3 covers 16 residues. Trimming took 6 bases from V and 3 from J; bases not matched to a gene: 9. CDR3 loop: CASSSRSGRVTDTQYF. In DNA form, the CDR3 reads TGTGCCAGCAGCTCCAGGAGCGGGAGGGTTACAGATACGCAGTATTTT.